This section outlines one T cell receptor beta chain sequence together with its context. This sample is part of a study of blood T cells in healthy people across ages. A sample-barcoded 5' primer and a J-beta primer mix were used in a second PCR of roughly 6 to 11 cycles. TCRdb used MiXCR to reprocess the 5' RACE reads, holding one entry per CDR3 protein. The sample shows about 800,000 distinct CDR3 sequences, 25% of them seen only once. V gave up 2 bases and J gave up 3 bases; unmatched junction bases: 5. The CDR3 is 15 residues long. Germline V gene sequence: CDR1 MDHEN, CDR2 SYDVKM. These data also formed part of another study, on T cells of mothers and their children.

Sequencing input: blood. The genes are TRBV28 and TRBJ2-7, with TRBD2 matching over 9 bases. The source is a boy aged 5-17 years in good health. This CDR3 is CASSLGLATIYEQYF. The CDR3 bases are TGTGCCAGCAGTTTAGGACTAGCGACAATCTACGAGCAGTACTTC. Based on the CDR3 plus reference TRBV28 and TRBJ2-7, the full variable domain is DVKVTQSSRYLVKRTGEKVFLECVQDMDHENMFWYRQDPGLGLRLIYFSYDVKMKEKGDIPEGYSVSREKKERFSLILESASTNQTSMYLCASSLGLATIYEQYFGPGTRLTVT.